Listed below are T cell receptor beta chains from one sample, sequenced in a study of T cells expressing NK-cell markers. TCRdb reanalyzed the 5' RACE reads and collapses them to one entry per CDR3 protein, without DNA. The sample totals 500,000 to 600,000 distinct CDR3 sequences; its top ten clones hold around 4%. The sequencing input was blood T cells: a sorted CD56 or NKG2C T cell subset, CD4+ or CD8+ T cells, or bulk PBMC T cells (not recorded which). Receptors originate from a man between 18 and 29 years old in good health. Both conserved end residues are part of each CDR3.

V: TRBV10-3
J: TRBJ2-1
CDR3: CAISKGETPNEQFF

V: TRBV11-2
J: TRBJ2-7
CDR3: CASSFSPTSGTEQYF

V: TRBV16
J: TRBJ2-1
CDR3: CASSSPHYNEQFF

V: TRBV7-2
J: TRBJ1-3
CDR3: CASSLGGRGSGNTIYF

V: TRBV10-3
J: TRBJ2-5
CDR3: CAISESERGTQETQYF

V: TRBV20-1
J: TRBJ2-7
CDR3: CSARGSWGYEQYF

V: TRBV20-1
J: TRBJ2-3
CDR3: CSATGLAGGTGTDTQYF

V: TRBV19
J: TRBJ2-3
CDR3: CASSFGHQDTQYF

V: TRBV5-1
J: TRBJ2-1
CDR3: CASSLGDGYNEQFF

V: TRBV20-1
J: TRBJ1-6
CDR3: CSAPDPQEPRKALHF

V: TRBV27
J: TRBJ2-5
CDR3: CASSALAGVTQETQYF